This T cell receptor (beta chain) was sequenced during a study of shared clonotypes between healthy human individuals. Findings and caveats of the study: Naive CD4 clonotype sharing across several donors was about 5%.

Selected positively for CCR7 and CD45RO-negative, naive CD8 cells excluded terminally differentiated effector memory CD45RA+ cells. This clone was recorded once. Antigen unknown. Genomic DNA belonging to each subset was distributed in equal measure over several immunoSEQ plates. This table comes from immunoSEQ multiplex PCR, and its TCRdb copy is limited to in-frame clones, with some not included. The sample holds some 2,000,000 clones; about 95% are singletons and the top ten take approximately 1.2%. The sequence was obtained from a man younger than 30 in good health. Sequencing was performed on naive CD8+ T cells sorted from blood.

CDR3 sequence: CASEPTGVYGYTF. In DNA form, the CDR3 reads TGTGCCAGCGAGCCGACAGGCGTCTATGGCTACACCTTC. The chain recombines TRBV19 with TRBJ1-2, with D perhaps matching TRBD1 (6 bases). V was clipped by 9 bases and J by 4 bases, with 15 bases between them. The V gene's germline CDR1 is LNHDA and CDR2 SQIVND (reference sequence). The CDR3 is 13 amino acids.